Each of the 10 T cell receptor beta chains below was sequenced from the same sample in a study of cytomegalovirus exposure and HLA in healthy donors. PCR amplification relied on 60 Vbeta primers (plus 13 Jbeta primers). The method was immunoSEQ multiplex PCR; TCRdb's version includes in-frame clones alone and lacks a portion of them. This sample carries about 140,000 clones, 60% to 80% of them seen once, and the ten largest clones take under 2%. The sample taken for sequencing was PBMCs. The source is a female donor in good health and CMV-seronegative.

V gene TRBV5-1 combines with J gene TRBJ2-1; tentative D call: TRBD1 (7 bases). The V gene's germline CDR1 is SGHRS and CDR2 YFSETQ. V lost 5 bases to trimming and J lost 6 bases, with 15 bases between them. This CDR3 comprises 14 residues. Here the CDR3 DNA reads TGCGCCAGCAGTATGGAGGGGGCGCCCAATGAGCAGTTCTTC. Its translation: CASSMEGAPNEQFF. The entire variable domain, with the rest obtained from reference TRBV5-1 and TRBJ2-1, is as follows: KAGVTQTPRYLIKTRGQQVTLSCSPISGHRSVSWYQQTPGQGLQFLFEYFSETQRNKGNFPGRFSGRQFSNSRSEMNVSTLELGDSALYLCASSMEGAPNEQFFGPGTRLTVL.

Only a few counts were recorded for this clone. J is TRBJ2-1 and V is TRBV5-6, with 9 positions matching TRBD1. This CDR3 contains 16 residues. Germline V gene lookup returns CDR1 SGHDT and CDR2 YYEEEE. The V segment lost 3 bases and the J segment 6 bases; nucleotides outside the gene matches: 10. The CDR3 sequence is CASSSLRDRVLNEQFF. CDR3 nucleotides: TGTGCCAGCAGCTCCTTAAGGGACAGGGTTCTCAATGAGCAGTTCTTC.

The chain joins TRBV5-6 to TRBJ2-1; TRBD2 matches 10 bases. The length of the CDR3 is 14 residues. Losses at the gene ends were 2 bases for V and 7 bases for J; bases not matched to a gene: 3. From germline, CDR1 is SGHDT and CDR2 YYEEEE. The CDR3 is CASSFGTSENEQFF. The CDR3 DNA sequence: TGTGCCAGCAGCTTCGGGACTAGCGAAAATGAGCAGTTCTTC.

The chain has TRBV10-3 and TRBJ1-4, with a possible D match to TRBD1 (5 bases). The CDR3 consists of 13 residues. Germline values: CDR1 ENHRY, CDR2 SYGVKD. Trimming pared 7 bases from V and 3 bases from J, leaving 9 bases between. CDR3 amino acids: CAIKGEANEKLFF. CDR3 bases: TGTGCCATCAAAGGGGAGGCTAATGAAAAACTGTTTTTT.

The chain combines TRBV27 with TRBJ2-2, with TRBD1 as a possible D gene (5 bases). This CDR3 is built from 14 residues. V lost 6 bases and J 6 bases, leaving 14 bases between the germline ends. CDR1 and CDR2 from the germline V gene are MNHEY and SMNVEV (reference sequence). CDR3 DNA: TGTGCCAGCAGCATCAGGGCGGTGCCCGGGGAGCTGTTTTTT. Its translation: CASSIRAVPGELFF.

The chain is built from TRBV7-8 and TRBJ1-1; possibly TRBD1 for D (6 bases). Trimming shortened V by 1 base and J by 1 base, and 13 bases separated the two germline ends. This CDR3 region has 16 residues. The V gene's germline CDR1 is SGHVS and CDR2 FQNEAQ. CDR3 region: CASSLVYQGRNTEAFF. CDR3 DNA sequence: TGTGCCAGCAGCTTAGTATACCAGGGGAGGAACACTGAAGCTTTCTTT.

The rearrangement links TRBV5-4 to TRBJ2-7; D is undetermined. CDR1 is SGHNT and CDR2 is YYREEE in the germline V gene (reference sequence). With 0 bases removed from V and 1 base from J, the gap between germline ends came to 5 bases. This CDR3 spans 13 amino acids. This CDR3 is CASSLGHSYEQYF. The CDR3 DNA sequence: TGTGCCAGCAGCTTGGGACATTCCTACGAGCAGTACTTC.

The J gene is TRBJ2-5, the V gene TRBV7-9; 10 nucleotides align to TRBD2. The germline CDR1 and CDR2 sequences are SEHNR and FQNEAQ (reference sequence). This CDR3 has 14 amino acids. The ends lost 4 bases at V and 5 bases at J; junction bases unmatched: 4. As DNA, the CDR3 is TGTGCCAGCAGCTCGACTAGCGGGCTTGAGACCCAGTACTTC. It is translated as CASSSTSGLETQYF.

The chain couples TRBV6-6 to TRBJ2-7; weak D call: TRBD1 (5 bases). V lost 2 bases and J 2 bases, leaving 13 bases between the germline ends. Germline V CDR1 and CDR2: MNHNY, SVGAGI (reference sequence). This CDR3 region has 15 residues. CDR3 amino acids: CASSYGKGMTYEQYF. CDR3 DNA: TGTGCCAGCAGTTACGGTAAGGGGATGACCTACGAGCAGTACTTC.

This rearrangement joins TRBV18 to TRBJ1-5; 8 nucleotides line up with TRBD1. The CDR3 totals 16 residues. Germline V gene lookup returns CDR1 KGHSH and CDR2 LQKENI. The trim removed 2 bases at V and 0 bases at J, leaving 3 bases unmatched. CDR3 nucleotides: TGTGCCAGCTCACCAGGCAGGGGGCATAGCAATCAGCCCCAGCATTTT. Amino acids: CASSPGRGHSNQPQHF.